This TCR beta chain comes out of a study of blood T cell repertoires in COVID-19. Here immunoSEQ multiplex PCR was the method, and the copy in TCRdb shows in-frame clones only, minus some. The table shows approximately 230,000 clones, with 88% occurring only once. The CDR3 has 13 amino acids. With 3 bases removed from V and 2 bases from J, the gap between germline ends came to 7 bases. CDR1 is LNHDA and CDR2 is SQIVND in the germline V gene (reference sequence). The chain uses TRBV19 and TRBJ1-2, with D possibly being TRBD1 (6 bases). The specimen was PBMCs or T cells enriched from blood (not recorded which). This receptor was identified in a woman aged 45 to 65 with acute COVID-19. The CDR3 loop is CASSIQGNYGYTF. DNA of the CDR3: TGTGCCAGTAGTATTCAGGGGAACTATGGCTACACCTTC.